The rows below give T cell receptor beta chains drawn from one sample of a study of blood T cell dynamics during melanoma immunotherapy. The data were produced by immunoSEQ multiplex PCR, yet TCRdb's version contains in-frame clones alone and is incomplete. Altogether about 6,700 clones are present, 70% to 90% being singletons, with the ten largest covering 30% to 40%. This material consisted of blood, taken from a patient treated with checkpoint blockade. These receptors came from a human donor with melanoma. Some clones in this sample may be carry-over from other donors' samples. The CDR3 runs from the conserved cysteine through the conserved F or W. D genes are given only for firm matches. Some rows have no size entry. The others give once, few or many, or a class for an expanded clone.

j_gene: TRBJ2-4
v_gene: TRBV7-2
abundance: -
len: 16
d_gene: -
CDR3aa: CASSLDLWGEGNIQYF
CDR3nt: TGTGCCAGCAGCTTAGACTTGTGGGGGGAAGGAAACATTCAGTACTTC

j_gene: TRBJ2-3
v_gene: TRBV5-4
abundance: -
len: 14
d_gene: -
CDR3aa: CASSLATDTDTQYF
CDR3nt: TGTGCCAGCAGCTTGGCAACAGACACAGATACGCAGTATTTT

j_gene: TRBJ2-7
v_gene: TRBV28
abundance: -
len: 13
d_gene: TRBD2
CDR3aa: CASLAGGAYEQYF
CDR3nt: TGTGCCAGTTTAGCGGGAGGCGCCTACGAGCAGTACTTC

j_gene: TRBJ2-3
v_gene: TRBV11-2
abundance: -
len: 16
d_gene: TRBD1
CDR3aa: CASSLKTGAPLDTQYF
CDR3nt: TGTGCCAGCAGCTTAAAAACAGGGGCCCCTTTAGATACGCAGTATTTT

j_gene: TRBJ2-6
v_gene: TRBV13
abundance: -
len: 14
d_gene: -
CDR3aa: CASSLNSGANVLTF
CDR3nt: TGTGCCAGCAGCCTCAACTCTGGGGCCAACGTCCTGACTTTC

j_gene: TRBJ2-7
v_gene: TRBV27
abundance: -
len: 12
d_gene: -
CDR3aa: CASSEQGREQYF
CDR3nt: TGTGCCAGCAGTGAACAGGGCCGCGAGCAGTACTTC

j_gene: TRBJ2-3
v_gene: TRBV19
abundance: -
len: 13
d_gene: TRBD2
CDR3aa: CASGGPGTDTQYF
CDR3nt: TGTGCTAGCGGGGGCCCAGGCACAGATACGCAGTATTTT

j_gene: TRBJ1-2
v_gene: TRBV5-8
abundance: -
len: 14
d_gene: -
CDR3aa: CASSLGKLRYGYTF
CDR3nt: TGTGCCAGCAGCTTGGGGAAGCTCCGCTATGGCTACACCTTC

j_gene: TRBJ1-5
v_gene: TRBV19
abundance: -
len: 15
d_gene: -
CDR3aa: CASSITGGGQQPQHF
CDR3nt: TGTGCCAGTAGTATTACGGGAGGGGGACAACAGCCCCAGCATTTT

j_gene: TRBJ1-2
v_gene: TRBV4-2
abundance: -
len: 12
d_gene: -
CDR3aa: CASSHLTGGYTF
CDR3nt: TGTGCCAGCAGCCACTTGACCGGGGGCTACACCTTC

j_gene: TRBJ1-2
v_gene: TRBV7-6
abundance: -
len: 15
d_gene: TRBD1
CDR3aa: CASSLDETGGSGYTF
CDR3nt: TGTGCCAGCAGCTTAGACGAGACAGGGGGTTCTGGCTACACCTTC

j_gene: TRBJ2-3
v_gene: TRBV11-3
abundance: -
len: 12
d_gene: -
CDR3aa: CASSFSGDTQYF
CDR3nt: TGTGCCAGCAGTTTTTCGGGGGATACGCAGTATTTT

j_gene: TRBJ2-3
v_gene: TRBV7-2
abundance: -
len: 13
d_gene: -
CDR3aa: CASSFDFTDTQYF
CDR3nt: TGTGCCAGCAGCTTCGACTTCACAGATACGCAGTATTTT

j_gene: TRBJ2-7
v_gene: TRBV11-2
abundance: -
len: 16
d_gene: TRBD1
CDR3aa: CASSLDPGGQGYEQYF
CDR3nt: TGTGCCAGCAGCTTAGATCCGGGAGGACAGGGGTACGAGCAGTACTTC

j_gene: TRBJ1-1
v_gene: TRBV2
abundance: -
len: 12
d_gene: -
CDR3aa: CASSGDSQEAFF
CDR3nt: TGTGCCAGCAGTGGCGACAGTCAAGAAGCTTTCTTT

j_gene: TRBJ2-6
v_gene: TRBV4-1
abundance: -
len: 15
d_gene: -
CDR3aa: CASSQVNSGANVLTF
CDR3nt: TGCGCCAGCAGCCAAGTTAACTCTGGGGCCAACGTCCTGACTTTC

j_gene: TRBJ2-3
v_gene: TRBV7-9
abundance: -
len: 14
d_gene: -
CDR3aa: CASSLRLYSDTQYF
CDR3nt: TGTGCCAGCAGCTTACGGCTCTACTCAGATACGCAGTATTTT

j_gene: TRBJ1-3
v_gene: TRBV2
abundance: -
len: 14
d_gene: -
CDR3aa: CASSEGTVGNTIYF
CDR3nt: TGTGCCAGCAGTGAAGGGACCGTGGGAAACACCATATATTTT

j_gene: TRBJ2-7
v_gene: TRBV6-5
abundance: few
len: 15
d_gene: TRBD2
CDR3aa: CASSYPLAGVSEQYF
CDR3nt: TGTGCCAGCAGTTACCCCTTAGCGGGAGTTAGCGAGCAGTACTTC

j_gene: TRBJ1-1
v_gene: TRBV4-3
abundance: -
len: 15
d_gene: -
CDR3aa: CASSQAVRVNTEAFF
CDR3nt: TGCGCCAGCAGCCAAGCGGTTCGGGTGAACACTGAAGCTTTCTTT

j_gene: TRBJ2-3
v_gene: TRBV7-2
abundance: -
len: 15
d_gene: -
CDR3aa: CASSPSRGRADTQYF
CDR3nt: TGTGCCAGCAGCCCGTCCAGGGGGAGGGCAGATACGCAGTATTTT

j_gene: TRBJ1-1
v_gene: TRBV29-1
abundance: -
len: 13
d_gene: -
CDR3aa: CSAGRFGGTEAFF
CDR3nt: TGCAGCGCCGGTAGGTTCGGGGGCACTGAAGCTTTCTTT

j_gene: TRBJ1-1
v_gene: TRBV29-1
abundance: -
len: 13
d_gene: -
CDR3aa: CSVTPRGNTEAFF
CDR3nt: TGCAGCGTCACCCCCAGGGGGAACACTGAAGCTTTCTTT

j_gene: TRBJ2-3
v_gene: TRBV7-9
abundance: -
len: 16
d_gene: TRBD2
CDR3aa: CASSPGASGVTDTQYF
CDR3nt: TGTGCCAGCAGCCCCGGGGCTAGCGGGGTCACAGATACGCAGTATTTT

j_gene: TRBJ2-7
v_gene: TRBV27
abundance: -
len: 14
d_gene: -
CDR3aa: CASSFRQGWDEQYF
CDR3nt: TGTGCCAGCAGTTTTCGGCAGGGTTGGGACGAGCAGTACTTC

j_gene: TRBJ1-2
v_gene: TRBV28
abundance: -
len: 16
d_gene: -
CDR3aa: CASSPGGGGINYGYTF
CDR3nt: TGTGCCAGCAGCCCCGGGGGGGGTGGGATTAACTATGGCTACACCTTC

j_gene: TRBJ2-7
v_gene: TRBV5-1
abundance: -
len: 15
d_gene: TRBD2
CDR3aa: CASSRGTSGSYEQYF
CDR3nt: TGCGCCAGCAGCCGAGGGACTAGCGGCTCCTACGAGCAGTACTTC

j_gene: TRBJ2-1
v_gene: TRBV29-1
abundance: once
len: 12
d_gene: TRBD1
CDR3aa: CSGRTGASEQFF
CDR3nt: TGCAGCGGGAGAACAGGGGCCAGTGAGCAGTTCTTC

j_gene: TRBJ2-5
v_gene: TRBV9
abundance: -
len: 15
d_gene: -
CDR3aa: CASSPPPVDRETQYF
CDR3nt: TGTGCCAGCAGCCCCCCCCCGGTTGACCGCGAGACCCAGTACTTC

j_gene: TRBJ1-4
v_gene: TRBV7-2
abundance: few
len: 14
d_gene: -
CDR3aa: CASSRDSWDEKLFF
CDR3nt: TGTGCCAGCAGCCGAGACAGTTGGGACGAAAAACTGTTTTTT

j_gene: TRBJ2-5
v_gene: TRBV5-1
abundance: -
len: 14
d_gene: -
CDR3aa: CASSLEGHSETQYF
CDR3nt: TGCGCCAGCAGCTTGGAGGGACATTCCGAGACCCAGTACTTC

j_gene: TRBJ2-1
v_gene: TRBV4-1
abundance: -
len: 14
d_gene: -
CDR3aa: CASSQAGTNNEQFF
CDR3nt: TGCGCCAGCAGCCAAGCGGGCACAAACAATGAGCAGTTCTTC

j_gene: TRBJ1-6
v_gene: TRBV6-6
abundance: -
len: 14
d_gene: -
CDR3aa: CAACRVVDNSPLHF
CDR3nt: TGTGCCGCCTGCAGGGTTGTCGATAATTCACCCCTCCACTTT

j_gene: TRBJ1-2
v_gene: TRBV2
abundance: -
len: 16
d_gene: -
CDR3aa: CASSLIRVQANYGYTF
CDR3nt: TGTGCCAGCAGCCTAATCCGGGTCCAAGCTAACTATGGCTACACCTTC

j_gene: TRBJ2-3
v_gene: TRBV25-1
abundance: once
len: 15
d_gene: -
CDR3aa: CASSEYHGSGDTQYF
CDR3nt: TGTGCCAGCAGTGAATACCACGGGAGTGGAGATACGCAGTATTTT

j_gene: TRBJ2-7
v_gene: TRBV28
abundance: -
len: 14
d_gene: TRBD1
CDR3aa: CASSRSGGIREQYF
CDR3nt: TGTGCCAGCAGTAGGTCAGGGGGAATACGGGAGCAGTACTTC

j_gene: TRBJ2-6
v_gene: TRBV30
abundance: -
len: 14
d_gene: -
CDR3aa: CARRAGLRSSVLTF
CDR3nt: TGTGCCCGGCGCGCAGGATTGAGGTCGAGCGTCCTGACTTTC

j_gene: TRBJ2-2
v_gene: TRBV5-5
abundance: -
len: 14
d_gene: -
CDR3aa: CASSLSVNTGELFF
CDR3nt: TGTGCCAGCAGCTTGTCCGTAAACACCGGGGAGCTGTTTTTT